Following are 18 T cell receptor beta chains from one sample sequenced in a study of response to subunit inactivated influenza vaccine. TCRdb reprocessed the RT-PCR reads with MiXCR, giving one entry per CDR3 protein. Counted here are about 520,000 distinct CDR3 sequences, more than 7% occurring once; the ten biggest clones make up around 13%. Specimen: PBMCs from blood, collected around 2 years after vaccination. Receptor source: a man aged 50-75 years who received an inactivated influenza vaccine.

The table lists this clonotype with a few counts. The rearrangement joins TRBV4-1 to TRBJ1-2; 10 bases are a match to TRBD1. This CDR3 has 15 amino acids. CDR1 and CDR2 (germline): MGHRA, YSYEKL. The J segment lost 7 bases and the V segment lost 4 bases, leaving 9 bases of the junction unmatched. The DNA for the CDR3 is TGCGCCAGCAGCCCTTCCGGGACAGGGGTTTTTGGCTACACCTTC. This gives the protein CASSPSGTGVFGYTF.

The rearrangement links TRBV28 to TRBJ2-7; 10 bases map to TRBD1. Germline V gene lookup returns CDR1 MDHEN and CDR2 SYDVKM. The CDR3 sequence is 12 residues long. V dropped 3 bases and J dropped 10; count of bases not matched to a gene: 3. CDR3 in DNA: TGTGCCAGCAGTTTGGGGACAGGGGACCAGTACTTC. As protein: CASSLGTGDQYF. Using reference TRBV28 and TRBJ2-7 for the parts outside the CDR3, the full variable domain is DVKVTQSSRYLVKRTGEKVFLECVQDMDHENMFWYRQDPGLGLRLIYFSYDVKMKEKGDIPEGYSVSREKKERFSLILESASTNQTSMYLCASSLGTGDQYFGPGTRLTVT.

This clonotype was detected a few times. The chain has TRBV9 and TRBJ1-5; no definite D call. The CDR3 has 14 residues. Trimming cost V 4 bases and J 9 bases, with 17 bases left between them. Looked up from germline, CDR1 is SGDLS and CDR2 is YYNGEE. The chain's CDR3 is CASSPMDGRGPQHF. In DNA form, the CDR3 reads TGTGCCAGCAGCCCCATGGATGGCCGAGGGCCCCAGCATTTT. Full variable domain (remainder filled in from reference TRBV9 and TRBJ1-5): DSGVTQTPKHLITATGQRVTLRCSPRSGDLSVYWYQQSLDQGLQFLIQYYNGEERAKGNILERFSAQQFPDLHSELNLSSLELGDSALYFCASSPMDGRGPQHFGDGTRLSIL.

V and J are TRBV4-1 and TRBJ2-1; D unclear. Germline assignment: CDR1 MGHRA and CDR2 YSYEKL. The CDR3 totals 14 residues. V lost 1 base and J 4 bases, leaving 8 bases between the germline ends. The CDR3 DNA is TGCGCCAGCAGCCAAGCGCGAAGTTACAATGAGCAGTTCTTC. It translates to CASSQARSYNEQFF.

Of note for this clonotype: This may be a read error: a much more frequent sequence differs by one nucleotide. This rearrangement joins TRBV27 to TRBJ2-1; D is possibly TRBD1 (5 bases). This CDR3 has 12 amino acids. V was shortened by 5 bases and J by 6 bases, with 8 bases between the two germline ends. Germline assignment: CDR1 MNHEY and CDR2 SMNVEV (reference sequence). Written as DNA, the CDR3 is TGTGCCAGCAGTCCGGACATCAATGAGCAGTTCTTC. Encoded protein: CASSPDINEQFF.

The V call is TRBV20-1, the J call TRBJ1-4; D is possibly TRBD1 (5 bases). Germline loops: CDR1 DFQATT, CDR2 SNEGSKA (reference sequence). Trimming pared 6 bases from V and 8 bases from J, leaving 16 bases between. This CDR3 has 13 amino acids. In DNA form, the CDR3 reads TGCAGTGCATCGGGACCTGGGCCGGAAAAACTGTTTTTT. It codes for CSASGPGPEKLFF.

The chain couples TRBV7-9 to TRBJ2-3; TRBD1 might be the D (5 bases). Germline assignment: CDR1 SEHNR and CDR2 FQNEAQ (reference sequence). V lost 5 bases, J lost 8 bases, and 26 bases lay in between. The CDR3 sequence is 17 residues long. The CDR3 loop reads CASSPIWLPREVGTQYF. The CDR3 DNA follows: TGTGCCAGCAGCCCGATTTGGCTCCCCAGGGAAGTGGGTACGCAGTATTTT. Complete variable domain (other parts from reference TRBV7-9 and TRBJ2-3): DTGVSQNPRHKITKRGQNVTFRCDPISEHNRLYWYRQTLGQGPEFLTYFQNEAQLEKSRLLSDRFSAERPKGSFSTLEIQRTEQGDSAMYLCASSPIWLPREVGTQYFGPGTRLTVL.

The V call is TRBV11-2, the J call TRBJ2-1, with D unresolved. Germline CDR1 SGHAT, CDR2 FQNNGV. Trimming removed 2 bases at V and 8 bases at J, with 10 bases between. This CDR3 contains 13 residues. In nucleotides, the CDR3 is TGTGCCAGCAGCTTATTGCGGCTACATGAGCAGTTCTTC. It yields the protein CASSLLRLHEQFF.

The chain couples TRBV6-5 to TRBJ2-7; TRBD1 matches 7 bases. Trimming at V came to 2 bases and at J to 3 bases, leaving 4 bases not matched to a gene. The length of the CDR3 is 14 residues. Germline assignment: CDR1 MNHEY and CDR2 SVGAGI. CDR3 loop: CASSYRAGGYEQYF. The CDR3 DNA is TGTGCCAGCAGTTACCGGGCAGGGGGCTACGAGCAGTACTTC.

This chain connects TRBV11-1 to TRBJ2-2, with 14 positions matching TRBD2. The CDR3 covers 18 residues. J lost 4 bases, V lost 6 bases, and 10 bases had no gene match. Germline-derived CDR1 and CDR2 are SGHAT and FQDESV (reference sequence). The CDR3 loop reads CASSPGLAGGLGTGELFF. CDR3 nucleotides: TGTGCCAGCAGTCCAGGACTAGCGGGAGGACTAGGCACCGGGGAGCTGTTTTTT.

This clonotype was detected ten times or more. V usage is TRBV20-1 and J usage is TRBJ2-5; D call uncertain. Looked up from germline, CDR1 is DFQATT and CDR2 is SNEGSKA (reference sequence). Trimming pared 2 bases from V and 5 bases from J, leaving 6 bases between. The CDR3 is 11 amino acids. The CDR3 loop is CSARSLETQYF. CDR3 DNA: TGCAGTGCTAGAAGTCTGGAGACCCAGTACTTC.

This clonotype was seen only a few times. The chain combines TRBV28 with TRBJ2-7; 13 bases line up with TRBD2. Trimming removed 4 bases from V and 2 bases from J; junction bases left unmatched: 8. CDR3 length equals 17 residues. Germline CDR1 is MDHEN and CDR2 is SYDVKM. The CDR3 sequence is CASSSYLGTSGTYEQYF. The DNA for the CDR3 is TGTGCCAGCAGTTCATACCTCGGGACTAGCGGGACCTACGAGCAGTACTTC. The complete variable domain, with remaining parts taken from reference TRBV28 and TRBJ2-7, reads DVKVTQSSRYLVKRTGEKVFLECVQDMDHENMFWYRQDPGLGLRLIYFSYDVKMKEKGDIPEGYSVSREKKERFSLILESASTNQTSMYLCASSSYLGTSGTYEQYFGPGTRLTVT.

This clonotype appeared a few times. The CDR3 DNA sequence: TGCGCCAGCAGCTTGGGAGGTCGGGAGAATGAGCAGTTCTTC. Encoded protein: CASSLGGRENEQFF. The chain couples TRBV5-1 to TRBJ2-1, with D tentatively TRBD2 (6 bases). The CDR3 is 14 amino acids. Trimming took off 0 bases at V and 7 bases at J, with 11 bases between the two ends. Germline CDR1 is SGHRS and CDR2 is YFSETQ.

The chain couples TRBV7-2 to TRBJ2-3; D is unresolved. The germline V gene encodes CDR1 SGHTA and CDR2 FQGNSA. This CDR3 region has 13 residues. Between the trimmed V and J ends, which lost 5 bases and 2 bases, there was a span of 8 bases. The CDR3 spells CASSQRPTDTQYF. CDR3 DNA: TGTGCCAGCAGCCAGAGACCCACAGATACGCAGTATTTT.

The chain carries TRBV29-1 and TRBJ1-4, with 9 bases aligning to TRBD1. Trimming cost V 4 bases and J 8 bases; bases outside gene matches: 11. CDR3 length: 15 amino acids. Germline lookup yields CDR1 SQVTM and CDR2 ANQGSEA. CDR3 sequence: CSVVSNRGLREKLFF. The CDR3 nucleotides are TGCAGCGTTGTGTCGAACAGGGGGCTTCGGGAAAAACTGTTTTTT.

This clonotype was seen ten or more times. The chain uses TRBV7-2 and TRBJ2-7; D perhaps matches TRBD1 (5 bases). The V end was cut by 8 bases, the J end by 0 bases, with 11 bases between. The germline gives CDR1 SGHTA, CDR2 FQGNSA. The CDR3 totals 13 residues. CDR3 DNA: TGTGCCAGCGCAGGGTTATCCTCCTACGAGCAGTACTTC. Translated, it gives CASAGLSSYEQYF.

This clonotype was detected ten times or more. The chain links TRBV27 to TRBJ2-1; maybe TRBD1 (5 bases). This CDR3 contains 15 residues. Germline loops: CDR1 MNHEY, CDR2 SMNVEV (reference sequence). V dropped 1 base and J dropped 5 bases, with 12 bases sitting between them. The CDR3 loop reads CASSLFDSLNNEQFF. CDR3 DNA sequence: TGTGCCAGCAGTTTATTCGACAGCCTGAACAATGAGCAGTTCTTC.

This clonotype was picked up a small number of times. The chain couples TRBV28 to TRBJ1-1; no clear D. Looked up from germline, CDR1 is MDHEN and CDR2 is SYDVKM. The length of the CDR3 is 11 residues. The V end was cut by 8 bases, the J end by 6 bases, with 10 bases between. The CDR3 DNA is TGTGCCAGCTCCGGGCGATCTGAAGCTTTCTTT. Its translation: CASSGRSEAFF.